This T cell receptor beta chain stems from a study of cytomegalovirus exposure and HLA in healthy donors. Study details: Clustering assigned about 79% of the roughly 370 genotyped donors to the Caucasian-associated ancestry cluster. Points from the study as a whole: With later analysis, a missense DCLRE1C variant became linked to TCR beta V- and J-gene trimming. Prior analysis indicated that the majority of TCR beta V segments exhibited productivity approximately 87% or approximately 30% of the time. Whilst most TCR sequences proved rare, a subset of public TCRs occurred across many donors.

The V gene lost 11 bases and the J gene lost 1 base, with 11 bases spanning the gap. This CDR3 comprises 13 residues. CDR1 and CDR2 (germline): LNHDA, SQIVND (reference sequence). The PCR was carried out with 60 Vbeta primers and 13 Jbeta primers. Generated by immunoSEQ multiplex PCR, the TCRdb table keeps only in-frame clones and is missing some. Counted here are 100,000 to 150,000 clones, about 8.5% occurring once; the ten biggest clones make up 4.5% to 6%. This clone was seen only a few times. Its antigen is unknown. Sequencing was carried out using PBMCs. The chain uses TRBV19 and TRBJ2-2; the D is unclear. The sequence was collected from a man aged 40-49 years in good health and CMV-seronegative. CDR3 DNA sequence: TGTGCCCTTCGGGTGGAGAACACCGGGGAGCTGTTTTTT. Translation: CALRVENTGELFF.